A selection of T cell receptor beta chains follows, all from one sample in a study of PD-L1 blockade in urothelial cancer. Here immunoSEQ multiplex PCR was the method, and the copy in TCRdb shows in-frame clones only, minus some. The sample yields around 47,000 clones, 82% seen once. The sample here was PBMCs, taken around atezolizumab (anti-PD-L1) treatment. These receptors originate from a man aged 55 to 70 with urothelial cancer. The CDR3 runs from the conserved cysteine through the conserved F or W. The D gene is left open where the match is weak. Clone size is given for some rows only: seen once, a few or many times, or a class if the clone is expanded.

CDR3aa	CDR3nt	v_gene	j_gene	abundance	d_gene
CVAGARSSPLHF	TGTGTCGCGGGGGCCAGGAGTTCACCCCTCCACTTT	TRBV28	TRBJ1-6	NA	NA
CASGGERGVYTGELFF	TGTGCCAGCGGAGGGGAGCGGGGGGTTTACACCGGGGAGCTGTTTTTT	TRBV21-1	TRBJ2-2	few	NA
CASSELRDSGNTIYF	TGTGCCAGCAGTGAATTACGAGACTCTGGAAACACCATATATTTT	TRBV2	TRBJ1-3	NA	NA
CASSLGQGGYEQYF	TGCGCCAGCAGCTTGGGACAGGGCGGCTACGAGCAGTACTTC	TRBV5-1	TRBJ2-7	NA	TRBD1
CASSPLGQGSYEQYF	TGCGCCAGCAGCCCACTGGGACAGGGCAGTTACGAGCAGTACTTC	TRBV4-1	TRBJ2-7	once	TRBD1
CASSSGQNNSPLHF	TGTGCCAGTAGCAGTGGACAGAATAATTCACCCCTCCACTTT	TRBV19	TRBJ1-6	once	NA
CATSRDLDGANTGELFF	TGTGCCACCAGCAGAGATCTAGACGGCGCGAACACCGGGGAGCTGTTTTTT	TRBV15	TRBJ2-2	NA	NA
CASSRQESSGANVLTF	TGCGCCAGCAGCCGACAGGAGAGCTCTGGGGCCAACGTCCTGACTTTC	TRBV5-1	TRBJ2-6	NA	NA
CASMTDLVNNEQFF	TGTGCCAGCATGACGGACTTAGTAAACAATGAGCAGTTCTTC	TRBV6-5	TRBJ2-1	NA	NA
CAWAGRSAKNIQYF	TGTGCCTGGGCCGGGAGGTCAGCCAAAAACATTCAGTACTTC	TRBV30	TRBJ2-4	NA	TRBD2
CSADSTGELFF	TGCAGTGCCGACTCCACCGGGGAGCTGTTTTTT	TRBV20-1	TRBJ2-2	NA	NA
CASDRDIISGELFF	TGTGCCAGTGATCGGGACATAATTTCCGGGGAGCTGTTTTTT	TRBV11-2	TRBJ2-2	NA	NA
CASSYTDRGGNEQFF	TGTGCCAGCAGTTACACGGACAGGGGGGGTAATGAGCAGTTCTTC	TRBV6-6	TRBJ2-1	NA	TRBD1
CSVETVYEQYF	TGCAGCGTTGAAACAGTCTACGAGCAGTACTTC	TRBV29-1	TRBJ2-7	NA	NA
CAWSVPGNYGYTF	TGTGCCTGGAGTGTACCGGGGAACTATGGCTACACCTTC	TRBV30	TRBJ1-2	NA	NA
CASSSRGDSWNYEQYF	TGTGCCAGCAGTTCCCGCGGGGACAGTTGGAACTACGAGCAGTACTTC	TRBV6-5	TRBJ2-7	NA	NA
CASSGTAGGYGYTF	TGTGCCAGCAGTGGGACAGCGGGGGGCTATGGCTACACCTTC	TRBV28	TRBJ1-2	NA	TRBD1
CASSERRGITGNTIYF	TGTGCCAGCAGTGAGAGAAGGGGGATTACTGGAAACACCATATATTTT	TRBV6-1	TRBJ1-3	few	NA
CASGYNRGTSFEAFF	TGTGCCAGCGGTTACAACAGGGGGACTTCTTTTGAAGCTTTCTTT	TRBV28	TRBJ1-1	NA	TRBD1
CASSIGQASYEQYF	TGTGCCAGTAGTATAGGACAGGCGTCCTACGAGCAGTACTTC	TRBV19	TRBJ2-7	NA	NA
CASAVGTVTDTQYF	TGTGCTAGTGCCGTCGGGACAGTTACAGATACGCAGTATTTT	TRBV12-5	TRBJ2-3	NA	TRBD1
CASSQRTGGHGMELFF	TGCGCCAGCAGCCAAAGGACAGGGGGGCACGGGATGGAGCTGTTTTTT	TRBV4-1	TRBJ2-2	NA	TRBD1
CSALLNTEAFF	TGCAGTGCCCTTCTGAACACTGAAGCTTTCTTT	TRBV20-1	TRBJ1-1	NA	NA
CASSLVPRGTSSYNEQFF	TGCGCCAGCAGCTTGGTCCCCCGCGGGACCAGCTCCTACAATGAGCAGTTCTTC	TRBV5-1	TRBJ2-1	NA	NA
CASRPGQGHHQYF	TGTGCCAGCAGACCGGGACAGGGACATCATCAGTACTTC	TRBV2	TRBJ2-4	few	TRBD1
CASSLLGQASTDTQYF	TGTGCCAGCAGTTTATTAGGACAGGCTAGCACAGATACGCAGTATTTT	TRBV28	TRBJ2-3	NA	TRBD1
CASRGGPNQETQYF	TGTGCCAGTAGAGGGGGACCGAACCAAGAGACCCAGTACTTC	TRBV19	TRBJ2-5	NA	NA
CASSRGQIYEQYF	TGTGCCAGCAGCCGTGGACAGATCTACGAGCAGTACTTC	TRBV11-2	TRBJ2-7	NA	NA
CASSPTGGLGQPQHF	TGTGCCAGCAGTCCGACAGGTGGACTGGGACAGCCCCAGCATTTT	TRBV28	TRBJ1-5	NA	NA
CASSLRSGGVYNEQFF	TGTGCCAGCAGTCTGCGTAGCGGGGGGGTGTACAATGAGCAGTTCTTC	TRBV5-5	TRBJ2-1	medium-sized	TRBD2
CASSPTGIFYSYNSPLHF	TGTGCCAGCAGCCCGACAGGGATTTTTTACTCCTATAATTCACCCCTCCACTTT	TRBV14	TRBJ1-6	NA	TRBD1
CASSEAERLAGGFF	TGTGCCAGCAGTGAAGCGGAGCGGCTAGCGGGTGGGTTCTTC	TRBV2	TRBJ2-1	NA	TRBD2
CASSQDSDHYGYTF	TGTGCCAGCTCTCAGGACAGCGACCACTATGGCTACACCTTC	TRBV18	TRBJ1-2	NA	NA
CASSLEELSTGYTF	TGTGCCAGCAGCTTAGAAGAACTTAGCACTGGCTACACCTTC	TRBV7-9	TRBJ1-2	NA	NA
CASSPNGEYGYTF	TGTGCCAGCTCACCCAACGGGGAGTATGGCTACACCTTC	TRBV18	TRBJ1-2	few	NA
CSVSGRGGGELFF	TGCAGCGTTTCAGGGCGCGGGGGCGGGGAGCTGTTTTTT	TRBV29-1	TRBJ2-2	NA	TRBD2
CASSFVDSYTDTQYF	TGTGCCAGCAGCTTTGTAGACAGCTACACAGATACGCAGTATTTT	TRBV11-1	TRBJ2-3	NA	NA
CASIETGGSYNEQFF	TGTGCCAGCATCGAGACAGGGGGCTCCTACAATGAGCAGTTCTTC	TRBV2	TRBJ2-1	once	TRBD1
CASSTSGGANEQYF	TGTGCCAGCAGCACCAGCGGGGGGGCCAACGAGCAGTACTTC	TRBV7-9	TRBJ2-7	NA	TRBD2
CASSLAQAGISTDTQYF	TGTGCCAGCAGCTTAGCGCAGGCGGGCATTAGCACAGATACGCAGTATTTT	TRBV7-2	TRBJ2-3	NA	NA
CASSLGLEEKLFF	TGTGCCAGCAGTTTAGGCCTGGAGGAAAAACTGTTTTTT	TRBV7-9	TRBJ1-4	few	NA